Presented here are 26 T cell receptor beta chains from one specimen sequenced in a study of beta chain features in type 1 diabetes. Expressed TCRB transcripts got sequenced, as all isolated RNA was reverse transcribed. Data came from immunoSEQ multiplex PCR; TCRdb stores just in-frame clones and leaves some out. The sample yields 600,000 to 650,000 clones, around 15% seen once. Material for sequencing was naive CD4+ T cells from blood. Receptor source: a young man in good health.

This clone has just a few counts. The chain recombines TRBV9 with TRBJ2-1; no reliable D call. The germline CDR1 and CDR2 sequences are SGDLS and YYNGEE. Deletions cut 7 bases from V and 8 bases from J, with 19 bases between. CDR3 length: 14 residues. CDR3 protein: CASSQVVGLDEQFF. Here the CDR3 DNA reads TGTGCCAGCTCCCAGGTCGTGGGTTTAGATGAGCAGTTCTTC.

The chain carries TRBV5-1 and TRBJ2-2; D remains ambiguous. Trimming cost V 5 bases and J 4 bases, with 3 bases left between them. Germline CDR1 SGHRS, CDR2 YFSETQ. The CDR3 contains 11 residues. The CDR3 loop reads CASRRTGELFF. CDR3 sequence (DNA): TGCGCCAGCAGGCGCACCGGGGAGCTGTTTTTT.

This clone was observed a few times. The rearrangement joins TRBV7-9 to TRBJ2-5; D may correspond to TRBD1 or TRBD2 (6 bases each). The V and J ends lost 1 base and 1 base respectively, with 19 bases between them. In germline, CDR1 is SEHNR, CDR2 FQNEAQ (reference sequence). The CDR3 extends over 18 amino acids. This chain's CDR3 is CASSLGAQGGGLQETQYF. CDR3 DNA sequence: TGTGCCAGCAGCTTAGGGGCCCAAGGGGGAGGACTCCAAGAGACCCAGTACTTC.

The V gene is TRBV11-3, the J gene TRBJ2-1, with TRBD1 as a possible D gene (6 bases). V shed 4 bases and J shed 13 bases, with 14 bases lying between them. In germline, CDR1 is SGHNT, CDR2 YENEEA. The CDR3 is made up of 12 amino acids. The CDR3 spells CASSSQGPPQFF. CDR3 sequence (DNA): TGTGCCAGCAGCTCCCAGGGGCCTCCACAGTTCTTC.

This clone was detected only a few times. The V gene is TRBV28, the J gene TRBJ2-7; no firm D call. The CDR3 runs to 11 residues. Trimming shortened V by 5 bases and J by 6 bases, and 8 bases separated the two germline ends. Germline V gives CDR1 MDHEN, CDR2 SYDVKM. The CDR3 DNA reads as TGTGCCAGCAGTCTGGATCGCGAGCAGTACTTC. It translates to CASSLDREQYF.

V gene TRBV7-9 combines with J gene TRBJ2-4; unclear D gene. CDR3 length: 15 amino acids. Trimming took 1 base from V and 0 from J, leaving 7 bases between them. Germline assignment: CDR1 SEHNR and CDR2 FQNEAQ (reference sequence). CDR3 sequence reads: CASSLVGLAKNIQYF. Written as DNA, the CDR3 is TGTGCCAGCAGCTTAGTAGGGCTAGCCAAAAACATTCAGTACTTC.

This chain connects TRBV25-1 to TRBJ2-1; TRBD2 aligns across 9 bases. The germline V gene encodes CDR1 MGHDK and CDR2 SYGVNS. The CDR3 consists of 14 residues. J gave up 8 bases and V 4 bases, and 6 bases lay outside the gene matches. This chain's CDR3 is CASSGSGRIYEQFF. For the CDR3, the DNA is TGTGCCAGCAGTGGGAGCGGGAGGATCTATGAGCAGTTCTTC. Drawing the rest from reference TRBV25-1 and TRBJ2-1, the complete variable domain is EADIYQTPRYLVIGTGKKITLECSQTMGHDKMYWYQQDPGMELHLIHYSYGVNSTEKGDLSSESTVSRIRTEHFPLTLESARPSHTSQYLCASSGSGRIYEQFFGPGTRLTVL.

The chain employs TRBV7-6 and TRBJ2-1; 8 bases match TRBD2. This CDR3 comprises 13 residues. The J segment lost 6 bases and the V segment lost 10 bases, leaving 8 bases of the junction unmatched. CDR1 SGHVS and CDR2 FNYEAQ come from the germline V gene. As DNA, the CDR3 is TGTGCCACTCAGGCGGGGGGAAGCAATGAGCAGTTCTTC. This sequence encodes CATQAGGSNEQFF.

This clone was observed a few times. The CDR3 region is CASFRAGEQFF. CDR3 nucleotide sequence: TGTGCCAGCTTCCGGGCAGGTGAGCAGTTCTTC. V usage is TRBV27 and J usage is TRBJ2-1; unclear D gene. The V end lost 8 bases, the J end lost 9 bases, and 11 bases lay between the germline ends. The V gene's germline CDR1 is MNHEY and CDR2 SMNVEV (reference sequence). The CDR3 contains 11 residues.

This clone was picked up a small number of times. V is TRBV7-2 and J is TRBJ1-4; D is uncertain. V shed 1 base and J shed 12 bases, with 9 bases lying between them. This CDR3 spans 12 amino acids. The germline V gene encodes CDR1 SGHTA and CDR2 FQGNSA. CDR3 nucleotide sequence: TGTGCCAGCAGCTTAGATGACCGGGAACTGTTTTTT. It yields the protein CASSLDDRELFF.

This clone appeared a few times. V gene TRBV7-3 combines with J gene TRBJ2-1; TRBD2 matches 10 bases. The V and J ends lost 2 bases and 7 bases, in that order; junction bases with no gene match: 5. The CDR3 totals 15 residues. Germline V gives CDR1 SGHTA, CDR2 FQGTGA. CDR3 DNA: TGTGCCAGCAGCTTAGGGACTAGCGAAAGGAATGAGCAGTTCTTC. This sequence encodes CASSLGTSERNEQFF.

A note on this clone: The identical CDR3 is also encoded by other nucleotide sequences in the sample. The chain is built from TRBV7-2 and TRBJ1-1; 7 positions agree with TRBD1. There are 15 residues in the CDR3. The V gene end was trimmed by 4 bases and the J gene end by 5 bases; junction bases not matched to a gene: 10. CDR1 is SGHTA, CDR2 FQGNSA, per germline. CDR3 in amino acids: CASSYSPGQNTEAFF. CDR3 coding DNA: TGTGCCAGCAGCTATTCTCCGGGACAGAATACTGAAGCTTTCTTT.

DNA of the CDR3: TGTGCCAGCAGCAGGGTGCAGGGCCGGTATGGCTACACCTTC. It encodes CASSRVQGRYGYTF. This rearrangement joins TRBV7-2 to TRBJ1-2; a possible D gene is TRBD1 (5 bases). V lost 5 bases and J 5 bases, leaving 15 bases between the germline ends. Germline loops: CDR1 SGHTA, CDR2 FQGNSA. The CDR3 is made up of 14 amino acids. Drawing the rest from reference TRBV7-2 and TRBJ1-2, the complete variable domain is GAGVSQSPSNKVTEKGKDVELRCDPISGHTALYWYRQSLGQGLEFLIYFQGNSAPDKSGLPSDRFSAERTGGSVSTLTIQRTQQEDSAVYLCASSRVQGRYGYTFGSGTRLTVV.

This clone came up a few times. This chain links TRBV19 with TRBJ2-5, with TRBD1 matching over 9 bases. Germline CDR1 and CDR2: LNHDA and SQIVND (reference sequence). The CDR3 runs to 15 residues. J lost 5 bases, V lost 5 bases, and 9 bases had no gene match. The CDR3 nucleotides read TGTGCCAGTAGTTTCGAGACAGGGGGAATCGAGACCCAGTACTTC. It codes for CASSFETGGIETQYF.

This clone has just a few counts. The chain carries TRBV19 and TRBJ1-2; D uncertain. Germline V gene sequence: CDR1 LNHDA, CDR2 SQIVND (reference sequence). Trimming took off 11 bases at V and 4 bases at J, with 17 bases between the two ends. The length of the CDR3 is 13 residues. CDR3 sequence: CASQARVSYGYTF. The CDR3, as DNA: TGTGCCTCCCAGGCCCGGGTGTCCTATGGCTACACCTTC.

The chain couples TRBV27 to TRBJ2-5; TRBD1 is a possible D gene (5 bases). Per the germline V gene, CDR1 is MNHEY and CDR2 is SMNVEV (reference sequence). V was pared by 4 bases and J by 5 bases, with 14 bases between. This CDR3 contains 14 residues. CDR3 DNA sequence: TGTGCCAGCAGTTCTCCGCCCAGGGATGAGACCCAGTACTTC. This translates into CASSSPPRDETQYF.

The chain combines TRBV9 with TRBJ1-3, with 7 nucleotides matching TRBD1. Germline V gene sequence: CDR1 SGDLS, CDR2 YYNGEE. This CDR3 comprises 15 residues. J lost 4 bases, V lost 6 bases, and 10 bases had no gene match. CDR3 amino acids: CASTGGGLSGNTIYF. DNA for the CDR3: TGTGCCAGCACCGGAGGGGGCCTGTCCGGAAACACCATATATTTT.

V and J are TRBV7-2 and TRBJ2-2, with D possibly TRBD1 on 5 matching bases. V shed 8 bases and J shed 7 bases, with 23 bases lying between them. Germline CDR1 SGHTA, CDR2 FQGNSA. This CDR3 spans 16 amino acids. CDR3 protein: CASALYGSNRGGELFF. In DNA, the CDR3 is TGTGCCAGCGCCCTCTACGGGTCTAATAGGGGCGGGGAGCTGTTTTTT.

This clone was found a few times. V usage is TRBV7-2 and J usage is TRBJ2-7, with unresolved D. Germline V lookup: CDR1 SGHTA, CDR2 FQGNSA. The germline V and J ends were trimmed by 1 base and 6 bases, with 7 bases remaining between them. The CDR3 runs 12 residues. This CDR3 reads CASSLGIREQYF. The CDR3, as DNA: TGTGCCAGCAGCTTAGGGATACGCGAGCAGTACTTC. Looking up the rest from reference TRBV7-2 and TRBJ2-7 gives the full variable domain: GAGVSQSPSNKVTEKGKDVELRCDPISGHTALYWYRQSLGQGLEFLIYFQGNSAPDKSGLPSDRFSAERTGGSVSTLTIQRTQQEDSAVYLCASSLGIREQYFGPGTRLTVT.

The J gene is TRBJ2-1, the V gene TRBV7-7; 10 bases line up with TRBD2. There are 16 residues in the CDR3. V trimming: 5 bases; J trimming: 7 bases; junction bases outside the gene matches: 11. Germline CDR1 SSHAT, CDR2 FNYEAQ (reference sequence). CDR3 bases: TGTGCCAGCAGCATCAGACACCTAGCGGGAGTGAATGAGCAGTTCTTC. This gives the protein CASSIRHLAGVNEQFF.

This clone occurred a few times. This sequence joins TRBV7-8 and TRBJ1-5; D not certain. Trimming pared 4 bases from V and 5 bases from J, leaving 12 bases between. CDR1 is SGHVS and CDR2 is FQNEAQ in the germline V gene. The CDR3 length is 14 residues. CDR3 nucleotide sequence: TGTGCCAGCAGCTCCAGAATGGGATATCAGCCCCAGCATTTT. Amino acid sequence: CASSSRMGYQPQHF.

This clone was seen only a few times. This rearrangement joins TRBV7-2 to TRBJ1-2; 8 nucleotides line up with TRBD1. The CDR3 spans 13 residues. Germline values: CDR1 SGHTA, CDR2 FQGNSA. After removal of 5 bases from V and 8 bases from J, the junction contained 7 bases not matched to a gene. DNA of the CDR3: TGTGCCAGCAGCGGCCCGGACAGGGAGGGCTACACCTTC. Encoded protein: CASSGPDREGYTF. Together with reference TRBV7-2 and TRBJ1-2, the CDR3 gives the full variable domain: GAGVSQSPSNKVTEKGKDVELRCDPISGHTALYWYRQSLGQGLEFLIYFQGNSAPDKSGLPSDRFSAERTGGSVSTLTIQRTQQEDSAVYLCASSGPDREGYTFGSGTRLTVV.

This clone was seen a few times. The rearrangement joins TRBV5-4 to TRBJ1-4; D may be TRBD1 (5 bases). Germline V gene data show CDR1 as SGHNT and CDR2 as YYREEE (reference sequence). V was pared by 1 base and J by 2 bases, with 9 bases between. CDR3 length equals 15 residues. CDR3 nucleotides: TGTGCCAGCAGCTTGCGGGAGGGGACTAATGAAAAACTGTTTTTT. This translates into CASSLREGTNEKLFF. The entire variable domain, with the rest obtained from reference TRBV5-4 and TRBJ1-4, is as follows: ETGVTQSPTHLIKTRGQQVTLRCSSQSGHNTVSWYQQALGQGPQFIFQYYREEENGRGNFPPRFSGLQFPNYSSELNVNALELDDSALYLCASSLREGTNEKLFFGSGTQLSVL.

The CDR3 sequence is CASSLVRTSATNTGELFF. In nucleotides, the CDR3 is TGTGCCAGCAGCTTAGTACGGACTAGCGCAACGAACACCGGGGAGCTGTTTTTT. The J gene is TRBJ2-2, the V gene TRBV11-2; the match to TRBD2 covers 9 bases. Germline-derived CDR1 and CDR2 are SGHAT and FQNNGV. The CDR3 is made up of 18 amino acids. V shed 1 base and J 0 bases; nucleotides not matched to a gene: 6.

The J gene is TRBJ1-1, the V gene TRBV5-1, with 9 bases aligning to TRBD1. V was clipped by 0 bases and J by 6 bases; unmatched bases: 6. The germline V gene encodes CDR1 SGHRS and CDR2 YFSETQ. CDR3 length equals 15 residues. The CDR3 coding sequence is TGCGCCAGCAGCTTGGAAGGGACAGGGTCCCCTGAAGCTTTCTTT. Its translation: CASSLEGTGSPEAFF.

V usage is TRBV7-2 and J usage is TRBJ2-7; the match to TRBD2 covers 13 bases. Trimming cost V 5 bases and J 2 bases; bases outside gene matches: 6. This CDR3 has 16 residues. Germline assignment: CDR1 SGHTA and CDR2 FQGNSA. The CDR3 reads CASSRRTSGGPYEQYF. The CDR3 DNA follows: TGTGCCAGCAGCCGCCGGACTAGCGGGGGACCCTACGAGCAGTACTTC.